This T cell receptor beta chain was documented in a study of identical twins. TCRdb ran MiXCR on the 5' RACE reads and lists one entry per CDR3 protein. The sample gives 450,000 or so distinct CDR3 sequences, approximately 24% of which show up once; around 3% is in the top ten. Germline values: CDR1 LGHDT, CDR2 YNNKEL (reference sequence). V lost 4 bases, J lost 3 bases, and 19 bases lay in between. The CDR3 consists of 16 residues. This clonotype was picked up a small number of times. These data also formed part of another study, on T cells expressing NK-cell markers.

The rearrangement joins TRBV3-1 to TRBJ2-7, with a possible D match to TRBD1 (5 bases). The sequenced sample was CD4+ T cells sorted from blood. This TCR derives from a young woman in good health. CDR3 sequence (DNA): TGTGCCAGCAGCCCCTACCGGACATTAGGGGACTACGAGCAGTACTTC. Its protein product is CASSPYRTLGDYEQYF.